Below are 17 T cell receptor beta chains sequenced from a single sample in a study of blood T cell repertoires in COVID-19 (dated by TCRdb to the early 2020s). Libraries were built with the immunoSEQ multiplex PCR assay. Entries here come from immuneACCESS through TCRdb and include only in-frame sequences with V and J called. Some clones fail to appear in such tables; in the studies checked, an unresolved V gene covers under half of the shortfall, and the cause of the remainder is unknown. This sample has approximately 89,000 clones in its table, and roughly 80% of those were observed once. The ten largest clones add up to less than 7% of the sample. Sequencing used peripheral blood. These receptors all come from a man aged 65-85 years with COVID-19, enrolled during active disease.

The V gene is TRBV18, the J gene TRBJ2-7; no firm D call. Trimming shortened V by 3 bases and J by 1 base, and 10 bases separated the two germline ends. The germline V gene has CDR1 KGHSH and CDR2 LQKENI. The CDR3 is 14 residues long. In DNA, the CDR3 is TGTGCCAGCTCACCCCTCCAGTTTTCCTACGAGCAGTACTTC. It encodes CASSPLQFSYEQYF.

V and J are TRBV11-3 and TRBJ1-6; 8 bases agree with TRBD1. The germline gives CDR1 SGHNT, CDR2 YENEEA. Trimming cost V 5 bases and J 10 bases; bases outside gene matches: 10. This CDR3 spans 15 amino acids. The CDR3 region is CASSPGQGGGSPLHF. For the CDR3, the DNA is TGTGCCAGCAGCCCAGGACAGGGAGGGGGATCACCCCTCCACTTT.

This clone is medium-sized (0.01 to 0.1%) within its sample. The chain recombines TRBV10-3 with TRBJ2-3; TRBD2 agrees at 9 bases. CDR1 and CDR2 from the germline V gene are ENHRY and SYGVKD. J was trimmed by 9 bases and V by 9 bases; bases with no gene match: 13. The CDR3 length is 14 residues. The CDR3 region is CAMRSAGGVKTQYF. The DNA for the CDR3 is TGTGCCATGAGGTCGGCGGGGGGGGTGAAAACGCAGTATTTT.

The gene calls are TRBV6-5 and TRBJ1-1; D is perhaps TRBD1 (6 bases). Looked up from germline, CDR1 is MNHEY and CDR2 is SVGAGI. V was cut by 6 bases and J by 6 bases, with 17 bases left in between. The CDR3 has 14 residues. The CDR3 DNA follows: TGTGCCAGCAGCTATAAATCCAGGGGCGCTGAAGCTTTCTTT. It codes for CASSYKSRGAEAFF.

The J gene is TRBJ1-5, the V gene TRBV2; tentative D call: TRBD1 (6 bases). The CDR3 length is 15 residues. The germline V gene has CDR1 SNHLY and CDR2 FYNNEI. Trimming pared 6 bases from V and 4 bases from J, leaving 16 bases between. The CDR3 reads CASSQQGIRNQPQHF. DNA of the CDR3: TGTGCCAGCAGCCAACAGGGTATCAGAAATCAGCCCCAGCATTTT. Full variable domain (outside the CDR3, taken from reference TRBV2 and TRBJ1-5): EPEVTQTPSHQVTQMGQEVILRCVPISNHLYFYWYRQILGQKVEFLVSFYNNEISEKSEIFDDQFSVERPDGSNFTLKIRSTKLEDSAMYFCASSQQGIRNQPQHFGDGTRLSIL.

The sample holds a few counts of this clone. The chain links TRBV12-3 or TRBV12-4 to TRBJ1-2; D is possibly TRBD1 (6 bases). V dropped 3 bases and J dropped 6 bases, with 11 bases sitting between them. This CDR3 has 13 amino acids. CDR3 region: CASSFIQGNGYTF. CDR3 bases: TGTGCCAGCAGTTTCATCCAGGGGAATGGCTACACCTTC.

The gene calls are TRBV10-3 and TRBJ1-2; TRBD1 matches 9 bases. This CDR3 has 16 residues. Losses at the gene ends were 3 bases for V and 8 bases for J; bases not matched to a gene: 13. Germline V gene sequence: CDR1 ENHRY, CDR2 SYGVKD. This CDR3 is CAISDFASGQGRGYTF. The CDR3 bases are TGTGCCATCAGTGACTTCGCATCCGGACAGGGGCGCGGCTACACCTTC.

In DNA form, the CDR3 reads TGTGCCAGCAGCTTAGACAGTGCGAATCAGCCCCAGCATTTT. Translated, it gives CASSLDSANQPQHF. The chain is built from TRBV7-9 and TRBJ1-5; D call uncertain. The length of the CDR3 is 14 residues. V gave up 1 base and J gave up 4 bases, with 8 bases separating them. Germline V CDR1 and CDR2: SEHNR, FQNEAQ (reference sequence).

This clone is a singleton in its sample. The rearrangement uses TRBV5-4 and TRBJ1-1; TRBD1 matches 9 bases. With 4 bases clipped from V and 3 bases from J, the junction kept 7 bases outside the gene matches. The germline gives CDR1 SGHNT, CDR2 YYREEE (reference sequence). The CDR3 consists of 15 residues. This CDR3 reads CASSRGQGKDTEAFF. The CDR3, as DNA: TGTGCCAGCAGCCGGGGACAGGGAAAGGACACTGAAGCTTTCTTT.

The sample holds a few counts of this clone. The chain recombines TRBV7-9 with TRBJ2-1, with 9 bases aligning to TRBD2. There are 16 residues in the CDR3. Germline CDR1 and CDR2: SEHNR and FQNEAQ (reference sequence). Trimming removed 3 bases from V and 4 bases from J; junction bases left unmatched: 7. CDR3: CASSLLAGEGYNEQFF. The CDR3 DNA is TGTGCCAGCAGCTTGTTAGCGGGAGAGGGGTACAATGAGCAGTTCTTC.

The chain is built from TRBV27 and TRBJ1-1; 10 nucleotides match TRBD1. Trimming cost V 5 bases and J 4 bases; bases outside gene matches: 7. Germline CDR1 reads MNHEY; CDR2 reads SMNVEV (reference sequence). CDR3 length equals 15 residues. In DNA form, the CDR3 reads TGTGCCAGCAGTAGACAGGGGGCAGGGGGCACTGAAGCTTTCTTT. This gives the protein CASSRQGAGGTEAFF.

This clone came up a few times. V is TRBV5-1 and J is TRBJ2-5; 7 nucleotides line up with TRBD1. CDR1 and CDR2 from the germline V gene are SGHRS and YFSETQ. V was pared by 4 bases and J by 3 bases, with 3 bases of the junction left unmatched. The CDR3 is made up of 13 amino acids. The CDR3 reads CASSLGQEETQYF. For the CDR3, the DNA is TGCGCCAGCAGCCTTGGACAGGAAGAGACCCAGTACTTC.

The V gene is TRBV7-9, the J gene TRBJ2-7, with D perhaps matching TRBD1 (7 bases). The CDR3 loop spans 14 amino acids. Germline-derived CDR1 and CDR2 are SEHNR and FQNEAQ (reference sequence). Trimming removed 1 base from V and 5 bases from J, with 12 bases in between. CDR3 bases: TGTGCCAGCAGCTTAGGCGGGACAGCGAACGAGCAGTACTTC. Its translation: CASSLGGTANEQYF. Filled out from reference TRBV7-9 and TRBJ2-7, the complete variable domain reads DTGVSQNPRHKITKRGQNVTFRCDPISEHNRLYWYRQTLGQGPEFLTYFQNEAQLEKSRLLSDRFSAERPKGSFSTLEIQRTEQGDSAMYLCASSLGGTANEQYFGPGTRLTVT.

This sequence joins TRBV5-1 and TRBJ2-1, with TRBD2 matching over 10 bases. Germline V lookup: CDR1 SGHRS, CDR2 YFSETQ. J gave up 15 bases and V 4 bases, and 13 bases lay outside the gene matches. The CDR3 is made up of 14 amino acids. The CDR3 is CASSPGTSAWTTFF. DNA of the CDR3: TGCGCCAGCAGCCCAGGGACTAGCGCATGGACCACGTTCTTC.

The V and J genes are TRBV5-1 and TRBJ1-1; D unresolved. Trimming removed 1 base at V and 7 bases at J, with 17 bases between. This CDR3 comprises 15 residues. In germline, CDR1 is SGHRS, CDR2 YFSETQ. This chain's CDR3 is CASSLTASATREAFF. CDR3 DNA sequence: TGCGCCAGCAGCTTGACTGCGAGCGCGACGCGTGAAGCTTTCTTT. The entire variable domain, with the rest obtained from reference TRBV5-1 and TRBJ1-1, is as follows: KAGVTQTPRYLIKTRGQQVTLSCSPISGHRSVSWYQQTPGQGLQFLFEYFSETQRNKGNFPGRFSGRQFSNSRSEMNVSTLELGDSALYLCASSLTASATREAFFGQGTRLTVV.

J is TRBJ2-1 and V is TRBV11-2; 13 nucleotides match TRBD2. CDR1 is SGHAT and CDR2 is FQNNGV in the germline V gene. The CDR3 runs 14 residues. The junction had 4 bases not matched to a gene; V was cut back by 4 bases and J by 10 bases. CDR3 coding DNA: TGTGCCAGCAGCTCGGGACTAGCGGGAAAGGAGCAGTTCTTC. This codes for CASSSGLAGKEQFF.

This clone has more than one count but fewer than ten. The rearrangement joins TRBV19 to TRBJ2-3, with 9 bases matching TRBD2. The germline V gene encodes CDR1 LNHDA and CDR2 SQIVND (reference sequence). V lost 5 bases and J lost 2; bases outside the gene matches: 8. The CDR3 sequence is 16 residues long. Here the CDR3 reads CASSVGSGGPTDTQYF. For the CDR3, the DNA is TGTGCCAGTAGTGTTGGTAGCGGGGGACCCACAGATACGCAGTATTTT.